The clone carrying this TCR beta chain was seen only a few times. The J segment lost 4 bases and the V segment lost 8 bases, leaving 3 bases of the junction unmatched. The CDR3 is 13 amino acids. From germline, CDR1 is KGHDR and CDR2 SFDVKD. This sample is part of a study of blood T cell repertoires in COVID-19. As handled by the study authors: Amplified reference gene primers provided the basis for estimating nucleated cell counts. Assay used: immunoSEQ multiplex PCR; TCRdb lists only in-frame clones, some missing. V, J and clone size are those of that table, while D and trimming were read from the DNA. The sample includes over 45,000 clones, roughly 82% of them seen just once.

V is TRBV24-1 and J is TRBJ2-2, with 7 bases lining up with TRBD1. This TCR derives from a man aged 40-55 years with acute or convalescent COVID-19. Sequenced: peripheral blood. DNA for the CDR3: TGTGCCACCAAAGAGGGGGCCACCGGGGAGCTGTTTTTT. Its protein is CATKEGATGELFF.